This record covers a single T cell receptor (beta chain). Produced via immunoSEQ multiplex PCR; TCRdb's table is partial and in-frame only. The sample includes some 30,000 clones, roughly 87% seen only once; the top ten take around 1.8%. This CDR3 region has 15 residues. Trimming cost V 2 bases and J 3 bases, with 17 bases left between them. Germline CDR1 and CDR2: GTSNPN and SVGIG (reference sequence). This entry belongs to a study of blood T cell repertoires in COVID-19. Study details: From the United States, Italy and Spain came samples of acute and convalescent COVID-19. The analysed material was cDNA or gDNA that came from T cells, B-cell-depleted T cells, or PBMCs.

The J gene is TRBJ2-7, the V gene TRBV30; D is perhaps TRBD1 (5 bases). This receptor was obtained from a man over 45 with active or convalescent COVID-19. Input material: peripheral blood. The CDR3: CAWSSQGTRYYEQYF. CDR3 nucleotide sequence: TGTGCCTGGAGTAGCCAGGGCACCCGATACTACGAGCAGTACTTC. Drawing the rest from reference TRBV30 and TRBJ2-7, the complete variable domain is SQTIHQWPATLVQPVGSPLSLECTVEGTSNPNLYWYRQAAGRGLQLLFYSVGIGQISSEVPQNLSASRPQDRQFILSSKKLLLSDSGFYLCAWSSQGTRYYEQYFGPGTRLTVT.